This TCR beta chain was sequenced for a study of identical twins. Study-level findings and limits: Fewer insertions marked abundant cord blood beta clonotypes; young adult naive trended weakly, memory not at all.

Germline trimming cut 0 bases from V and 4 bases from J; bases unmatched to any gene: 1. The CDR3 extends over 17 amino acids. Germline V gene lookup returns CDR1 LGHNA and CDR2 YNFKEQ. Points on this clonotype: No antigen is known for it.

A universal primer site came from template switching; cDNA carried unique molecular identifiers. TCRdb re-called the 5' RACE reads with MiXCR, one entry per CDR3 protein. The table lists around 550,000 distinct CDR3 sequences, about 15% of them singletons. In addition, the sample was reused for a study of yellow fever vaccine responses in identical twins.

The sequence came from a woman in her late teens or twenties in good health. V gene TRBV4-2 combines with J gene TRBJ2-1; 15 bases are a match to TRBD2. The sequenced sample consisted of CD4+ T cells sorted from blood. CDR3 loop: CASSQDGLAGGYNEQFF. CDR3 sequence (DNA): TGTGCCAGCAGCCAAGATGGACTAGCGGGGGGGTACAATGAGCAGTTCTTC.